The clone carrying this T cell receptor (beta chain) occurred many times. The CDR3 is made up of 15 amino acids. Trimming removed 0 bases at V and 5 bases at J, with 13 bases between. Germline CDR1 is DFQATT and CDR2 is SNEGSKA (reference sequence). PBMCs came from roughly 9.1 ml of fresh peripheral blood. These data come from a study of Graves' ophthalmopathy and Graves' hyperthyroidism. Study background: Before any treatment, peripheral blood was taken at the initial diagnosis.

Amplification of TCR beta CDR3 regions used RNA transcripts. Second-round multiplex PCR followed a first-round RT-PCR using HTBI primers. Using its own MiXCR run on the multiplex PCR reads, TCRdb lists one record per CDR3 protein. The data contain hundreds of thousands of distinct CDR3 sequences, roughly 41% of them singletons. Sequences were obtained from peripheral blood. The clonotype originates from an adult man with Graves' ophthalmopathy. The chain joins TRBV20-1 to TRBJ1-4; no reliable D call. The CDR3 DNA is TGCAGTGCTAGAGATGGGCTGCGATGGAATGAAAAACTGTTTTTT. This sequence encodes CSARDGLRWNEKLFF.